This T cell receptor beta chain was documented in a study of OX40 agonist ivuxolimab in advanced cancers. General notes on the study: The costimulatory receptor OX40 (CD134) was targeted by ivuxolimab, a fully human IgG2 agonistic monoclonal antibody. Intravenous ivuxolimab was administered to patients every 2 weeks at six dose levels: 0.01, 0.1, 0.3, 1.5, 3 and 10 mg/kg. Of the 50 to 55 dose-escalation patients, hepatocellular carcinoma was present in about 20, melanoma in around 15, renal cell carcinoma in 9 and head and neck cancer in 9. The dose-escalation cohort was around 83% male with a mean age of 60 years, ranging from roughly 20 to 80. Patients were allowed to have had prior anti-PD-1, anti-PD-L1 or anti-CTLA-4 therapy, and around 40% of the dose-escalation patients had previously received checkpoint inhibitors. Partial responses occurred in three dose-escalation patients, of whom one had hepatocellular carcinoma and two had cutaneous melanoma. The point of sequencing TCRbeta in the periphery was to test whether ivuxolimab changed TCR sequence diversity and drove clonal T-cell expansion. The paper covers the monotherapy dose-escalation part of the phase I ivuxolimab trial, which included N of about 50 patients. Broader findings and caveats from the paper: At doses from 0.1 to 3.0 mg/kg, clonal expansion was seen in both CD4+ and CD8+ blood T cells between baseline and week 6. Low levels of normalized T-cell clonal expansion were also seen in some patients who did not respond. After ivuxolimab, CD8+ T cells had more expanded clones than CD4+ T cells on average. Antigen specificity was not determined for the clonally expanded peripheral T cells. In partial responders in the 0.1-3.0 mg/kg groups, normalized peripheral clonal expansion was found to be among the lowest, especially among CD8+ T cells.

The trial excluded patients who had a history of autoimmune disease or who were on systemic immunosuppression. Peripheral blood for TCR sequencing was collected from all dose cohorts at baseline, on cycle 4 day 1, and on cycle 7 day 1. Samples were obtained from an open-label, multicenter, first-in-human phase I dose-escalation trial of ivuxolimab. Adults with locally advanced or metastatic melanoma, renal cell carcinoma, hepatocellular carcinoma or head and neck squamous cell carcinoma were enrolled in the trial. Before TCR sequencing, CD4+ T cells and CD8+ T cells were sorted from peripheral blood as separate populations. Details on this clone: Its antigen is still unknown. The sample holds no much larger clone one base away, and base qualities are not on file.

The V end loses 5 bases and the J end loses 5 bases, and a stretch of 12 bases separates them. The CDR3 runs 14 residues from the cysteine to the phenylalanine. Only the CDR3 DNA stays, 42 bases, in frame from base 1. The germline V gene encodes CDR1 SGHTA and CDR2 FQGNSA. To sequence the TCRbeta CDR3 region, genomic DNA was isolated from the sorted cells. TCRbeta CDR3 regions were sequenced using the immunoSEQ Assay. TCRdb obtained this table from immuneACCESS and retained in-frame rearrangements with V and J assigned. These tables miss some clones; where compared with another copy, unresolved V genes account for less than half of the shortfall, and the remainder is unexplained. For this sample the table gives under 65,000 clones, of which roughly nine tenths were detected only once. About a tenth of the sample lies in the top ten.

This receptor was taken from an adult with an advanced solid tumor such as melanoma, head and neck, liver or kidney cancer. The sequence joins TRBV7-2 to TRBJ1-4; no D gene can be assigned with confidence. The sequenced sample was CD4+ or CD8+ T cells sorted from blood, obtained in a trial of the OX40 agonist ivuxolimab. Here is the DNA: TGTGCCAGCAGCCCCGGGCAGTGGAATGAAAAACTGTTTTTT. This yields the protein CASSPGQWNEKLFF. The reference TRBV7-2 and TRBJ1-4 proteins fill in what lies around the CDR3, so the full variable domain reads GAGVSQSPSNKVTEKGKDVELRCDPISGHTALYWYRQSLGQGLEFLIYFQGNSAPDKSGLPSDRFSAERTGGSVSTLTIQRTQQEDSAVYLCASSPGQWNEKLFFGSGTQLSVL.